This TCR beta chain came from a study of blood T cell repertoires in COVID-19. Study background: There were acute and convalescent COVID-19 samples, and they came from the United States, Italy and Spain.

In the authors' methods: For nucleated cells, counts were estimated from reference gene primer amplification. Using immunoSEQ multiplex PCR, the repertoire was profiled, and TCRdb retains in-frame clones only, with some absent. The D gene and trimming were derived from the DNA, and the V and J assignments and clone size from that table. The table lists about 160,000 clones, roughly 85% of them singletons. Trimming took 5 bases from V and 1 from J, leaving 8 bases between them. In germline, CDR1 is MNHEY, CDR2 SMNVEV (reference sequence). CDR3 length: 14 residues. This chain connects TRBV27 to TRBJ2-2, with a weak D call TRBD1 (6 bases). Material: peripheral blood. This clonotype originated in a human donor with acute or convalescent COVID-19. The donor label of this sample is uncertain. Here the CDR3 DNA reads TGTGCCAGCAGTCGGACAGAGAACACCGGGGAGCTGTTTTTT. Its translation: CASSRTENTGELFF.